The entry below gives a single TCR beta chain sequence along with its context. Original handling: Counts of nucleated cells, estimated from reference gene primer amplification, were obtained. Produced via immunoSEQ multiplex PCR; TCRdb's table is partial and in-frame only. D and trimming were read from the DNA, whereas the V and J calls and clone size are those reported in that table. The repertoire holds 70,000 to 95,000 clones, 88% seen once, with about 5% in the top ten. The data are from a study of blood T cell repertoires in COVID-19. As for the study in general: Specimens from acute and convalescent COVID-19 originated in the United States, Italy and Spain. PBMCs, B-cell-depleted T cells, or T cells were the source of the cDNA or gDNA that made up the material.

The CDR3 is made up of 13 amino acids. Germline V gives CDR1 SNHLY, CDR2 FYNNEI. After removal of 2 bases from V and 11 bases from J, the junction contained 7 bases not matched to a gene. This clonotype was obtained from a woman older than 75 with active COVID-19. Source material: peripheral blood. The genes are TRBV2 and TRBJ2-7; 9 bases map to TRBD1. The CDR3 is CASSELGQGYEYF. The DNA for the CDR3 is TGTGCCAGCAGTGAACTGGGACAGGGATATGAGTACTTC.